These T cell receptor beta chains were read from a single sample in a study of Ad26.COV2.S vaccination and SARS-CoV-2 variants. TCRdb's table, derived via immunoSEQ multiplex PCR, lists solely in-frame clones and lacks some. The profile shows about half a million clones, 70% to 90% of them singletons. Here the sequenced sample was peripheral blood, taken in a trial of Ad26.COV2.S vaccine versus placebo. The receptors derive from a person aged 18-65 years who received the Ad26.COV2.S COVID-19 vaccine or a placebo. The CDR3 runs from the conserved cysteine through the conserved F or W. The D gene is left open where the match is weak. Not all rows give a size; the values are once, few, many and, for expanded clones, a class.

j_gene | d_gene | v_gene | abundance | CDR3nt | CDR3aa
TRBJ2-7 | TRBD1 | TRBV6-5 | . | TGTGCCAGCAGAAACGGACAGGGCCACGAGCAGTACTTC | CASRNGQGHEQYF
TRBJ1-3 | . | TRBV9 | once | TGTGCCAGCAGCGTAGCTCCGACTGCCTCTGGAAACACCATATATTTT | CASSVAPTASGNTIYF
TRBJ2-1 | TRBD2 | TRBV9 | once | TGTGCCAGTGCCCGGGCTAGCGGGGGGAATGAGCAGTTCTTC | CASARASGGNEQFF
TRBJ2-1 | TRBD2 | TRBV5-4 | . | TGTGCCAGCAGCTTGGGGGGGGGACCCTACAATGAGCAGTTCTTC | CASSLGGGPYNEQFF
TRBJ2-3 | . | TRBV7-3 | . | TGTGCCAGCAGCTTCAGGGGCCAGAGCACAGATACGCAGTATTTT | CASSFRGQSTDTQYF
TRBJ2-1 | . | TRBV20-1 | . | TGCAGTGCTAGTTCCTACAATGAGCAGTTCTTC | CSASSYNEQFF
TRBJ2-7 | TRBD2 | TRBV3-1/TRBV3-2 | . | TGTGCCAGCAGCCCCGAGACTAGCGGGAGCTCCTACGAGCAGTACTTC | CASSPETSGSSYEQYF
TRBJ1-2 | . | TRBV6-5 | . | TGTGCCAGCAGTAATACTCCGGCGGTCCGCGGCTACACCTTC | CASSNTPAVRGYTF
TRBJ2-3 | . | TRBV18 | . | TGTGCCAGCTCACCTTCTACCGGAGAACTCTCTGGCACAGATACGCAGTATTTT | CASSPSTGELSGTDTQYF
TRBJ2-2 | TRBD1 | TRBV19 | . | TGTGCCAGTAGTCCGAGGACAGGGGGATCCGGGGAGCTGTTTTTT | CASSPRTGGSGELFF
TRBJ2-1 | . | TRBV28 | . | TGTGCCAGCAGTGCGCAGACGGGAGCGAACAATGAGCAGTTCTTC | CASSAQTGANNEQFF
TRBJ2-7 | . | TRBV25-1 | . | TGTGCCAGCAGTCCCGCACAGGGCCCAAGCTCCTACGAGCAGTACTTC | CASSPAQGPSSYEQYF
TRBJ1-2 | . | TRBV9 | . | TGTGCCAGCAGCAAAACCCTCGATCCTGGGGGGGACTATGGCTACACCTTC | CASSKTLDPGGDYGYTF
TRBJ2-5 | . | TRBV12-3/TRBV12-4 | . | TGTGCCAGCAGTTTAGGGGGGGAATTCCCCCAGTACTTC | CASSLGGEFPQYF
TRBJ1-5 | . | TRBV6-5 | . | TGTGCCAGTACCCTCCGGGGGGCCAATCAGCCCCAGCATTTT | CASTLRGANQPQHF
TRBJ1-6 | . | TRBV2 | . | TGTGCCAGCAGTAGGACGGCAAGCTCCTATAATTCACCCCTCCACTTT | CASSRTASSYNSPLHF
TRBJ2-2 | TRBD2 | TRBV27 | . | TGTGCCAGCACCGGACTAGTATCCGGGGAGCTGTTTTTT | CASTGLVSGELFF
TRBJ1-2 | . | TRBV4-3 | . | TGCGCCAGCAGCCAAGATCCCCGGGGTGGGGTGAATGGCTACACCTTC | CASSQDPRGGVNGYTF